The clone carrying this T cell receptor beta chain was observed a handful of times. Its antigen remains unidentified. This entry comes from a study of identical twins. cDNA molecules carried unique molecular identifiers, and template switching added a universal primer site. TCRdb reprocessed the 5' RACE reads with MiXCR, giving one entry per CDR3 protein. The repertoire holds 1.5 million to 2 million distinct CDR3 sequences, roughly a third seen once, with 0.25% to 0.3% in the top ten. General observations from the study: Findings came from cross-sectional statistics, without long-term follow-up of donors. Monozygotic twin pairs showed more out-of-frame TCR alpha sharing than models estimated.

Germline V gene lookup returns CDR1 KGHDR and CDR2 SFDVKD. V shed 2 bases and J shed 9 bases, with 10 bases lying between them. The CDR3 is made up of 13 amino acids. Sequencing was performed on cord blood. The TCR originated in a newborn girl in good health. V gene TRBV24-1 combines with J gene TRBJ2-1, with a possible D match to TRBD2 (6 bases). The CDR3 here is CATSDSGRGEQFF. DNA for the CDR3: TGTGCCACCAGTGATTCCGGGCGGGGTGAGCAGTTCTTC.